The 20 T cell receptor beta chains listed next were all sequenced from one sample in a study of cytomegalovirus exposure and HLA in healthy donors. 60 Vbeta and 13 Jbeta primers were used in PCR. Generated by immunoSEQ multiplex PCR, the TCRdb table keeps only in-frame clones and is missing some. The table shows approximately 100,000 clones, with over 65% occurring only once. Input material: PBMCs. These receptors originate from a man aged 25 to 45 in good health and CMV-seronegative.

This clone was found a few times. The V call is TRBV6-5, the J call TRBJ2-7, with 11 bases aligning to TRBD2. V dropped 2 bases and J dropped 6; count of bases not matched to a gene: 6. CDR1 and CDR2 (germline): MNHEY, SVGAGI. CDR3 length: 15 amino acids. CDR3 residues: CASSYLTSGKGEQYF. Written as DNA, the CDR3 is TGTGCCAGCAGTTACCTGACTAGCGGGAAAGGCGAGCAGTACTTC.

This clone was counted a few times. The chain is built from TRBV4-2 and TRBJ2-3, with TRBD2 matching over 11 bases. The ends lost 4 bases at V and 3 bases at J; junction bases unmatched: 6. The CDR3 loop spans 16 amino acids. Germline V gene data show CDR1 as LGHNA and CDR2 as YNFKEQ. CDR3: CASSPATSGETDTQYF. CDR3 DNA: TGTGCCAGCAGCCCAGCGACTAGCGGGGAAACAGATACGCAGTATTTT.

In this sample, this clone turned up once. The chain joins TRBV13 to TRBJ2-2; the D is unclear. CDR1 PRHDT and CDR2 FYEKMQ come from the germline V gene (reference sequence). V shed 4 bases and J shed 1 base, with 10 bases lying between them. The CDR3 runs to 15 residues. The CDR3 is CASSSYRRNTGELFF. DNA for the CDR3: TGTGCCAGCAGCTCATACCGTAGGAACACCGGGGAGCTGTTTTTT.

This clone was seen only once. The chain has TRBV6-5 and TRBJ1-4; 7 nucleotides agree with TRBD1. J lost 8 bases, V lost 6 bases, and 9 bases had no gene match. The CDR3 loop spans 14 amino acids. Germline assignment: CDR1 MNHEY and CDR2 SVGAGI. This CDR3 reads CASSLRTGGEKLFF. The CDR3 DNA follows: TGTGCCAGCAGCCTCCGGACAGGAGGCGAAAAACTGTTTTTT.

Here the CDR3 reads CASRYSRDEQYF. The CDR3 DNA follows: TGCGCCAGCAGATATTCCAGGGACGAGCAGTACTTC. The chain is built from TRBV10-1 and TRBJ2-7, with D tentatively TRBD1 (5 bases). Trimming left V 6 bases short and J 5 bases short, with 11 bases between. This CDR3 region has 12 residues. Germline CDR1 is WNHNN and CDR2 is SYGVQD (reference sequence).

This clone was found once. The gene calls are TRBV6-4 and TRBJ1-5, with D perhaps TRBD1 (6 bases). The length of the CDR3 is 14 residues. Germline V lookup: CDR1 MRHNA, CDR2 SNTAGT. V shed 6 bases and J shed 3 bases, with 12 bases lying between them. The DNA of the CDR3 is TGTGCCAGCAGACTACAGGGTACCAATCAGCCCCAGCATTTT. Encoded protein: CASRLQGTNQPQHF.

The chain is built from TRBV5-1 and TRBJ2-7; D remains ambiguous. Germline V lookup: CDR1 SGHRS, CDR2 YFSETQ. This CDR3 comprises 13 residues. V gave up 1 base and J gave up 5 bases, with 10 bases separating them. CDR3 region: CASSLHMGNEQYF. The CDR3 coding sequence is TGCGCCAGCAGCTTGCACATGGGCAACGAGCAGTACTTC.

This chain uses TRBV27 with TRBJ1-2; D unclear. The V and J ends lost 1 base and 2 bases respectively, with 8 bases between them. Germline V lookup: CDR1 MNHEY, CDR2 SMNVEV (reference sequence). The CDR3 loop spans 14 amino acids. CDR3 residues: CASSLLPGNYGYTF. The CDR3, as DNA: TGTGCCAGCAGTTTATTGCCGGGAAACTATGGCTACACCTTC.

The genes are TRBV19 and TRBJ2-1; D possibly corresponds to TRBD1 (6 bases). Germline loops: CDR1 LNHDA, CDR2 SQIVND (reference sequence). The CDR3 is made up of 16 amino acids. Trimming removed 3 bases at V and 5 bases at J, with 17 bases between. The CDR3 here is CASSILFGQSHNEQFF. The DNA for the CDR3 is TGTGCCAGTAGTATCTTATTCGGACAGTCACACAATGAGCAGTTCTTC.

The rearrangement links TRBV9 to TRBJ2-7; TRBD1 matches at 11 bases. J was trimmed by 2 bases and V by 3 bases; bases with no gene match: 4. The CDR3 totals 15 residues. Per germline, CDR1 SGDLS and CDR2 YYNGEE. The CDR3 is CASSGRDRGAYEQYF. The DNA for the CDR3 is TGTGCCAGCAGCGGCCGGGACAGGGGGGCCTACGAGCAGTACTTC.

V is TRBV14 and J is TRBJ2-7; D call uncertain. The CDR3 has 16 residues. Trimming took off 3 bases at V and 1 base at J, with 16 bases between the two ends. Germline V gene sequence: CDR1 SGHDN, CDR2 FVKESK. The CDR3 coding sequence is TGTGCCAGCAGCCACTGGTTGGCTAGACTTTCCTACGAGCAGTACTTC. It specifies CASSHWLARLSYEQYF.

The CDR3 loop reads CASSGTSGGTDTQYF. CDR3 DNA: TGCGCCAGCAGCGGCACTAGCGGCGGCACAGATACGCAGTATTTT. The V call is TRBV5-1, the J call TRBJ2-3; TRBD2 matches at 8 bases. This CDR3 is built from 15 residues. Germline CDR1 reads SGHRS; CDR2 reads YFSETQ. J gave up 1 base and V 4 bases, and 5 bases lay outside the gene matches.

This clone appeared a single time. DNA of the CDR3: TGCGCCAGCAGCCAAACTAGCGGGAGGGCCAGTGAGCAGTTCTTC. This sequence encodes CASSQTSGRASEQFF. The J gene is TRBJ2-1, the V gene TRBV4-1, with 13 nucleotides matching TRBD2. This CDR3 comprises 15 residues. Germline V gene sequence: CDR1 MGHRA, CDR2 YSYEKL. The J segment lost 9 bases and the V segment lost 2 bases, leaving 4 bases of the junction unmatched.

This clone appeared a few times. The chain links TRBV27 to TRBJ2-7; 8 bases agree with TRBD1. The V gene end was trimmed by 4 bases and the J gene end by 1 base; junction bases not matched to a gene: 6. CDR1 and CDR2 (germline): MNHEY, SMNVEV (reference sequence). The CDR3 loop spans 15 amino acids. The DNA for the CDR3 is TGTGCCAGCAGTTATGCGAGACAGGGGTCCTACGAGCAGTACTTC. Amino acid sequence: CASSYARQGSYEQYF.

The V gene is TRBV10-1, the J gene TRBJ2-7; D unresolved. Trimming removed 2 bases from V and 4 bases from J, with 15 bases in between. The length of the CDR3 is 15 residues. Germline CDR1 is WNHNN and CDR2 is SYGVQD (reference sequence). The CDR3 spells CASSENRNRQYEQYF. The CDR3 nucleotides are TGCGCCAGCAGTGAGAATCGGAACAGACAATACGAGCAGTACTTC.

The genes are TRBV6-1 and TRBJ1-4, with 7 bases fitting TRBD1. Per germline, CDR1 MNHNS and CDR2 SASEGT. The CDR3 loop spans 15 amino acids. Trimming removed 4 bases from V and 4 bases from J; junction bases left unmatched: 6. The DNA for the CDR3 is TGTGCCAGCAGTGGCCGACAGGGCGTTAATGAAAAACTGTTTTTT. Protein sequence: CASSGRQGVNEKLFF.

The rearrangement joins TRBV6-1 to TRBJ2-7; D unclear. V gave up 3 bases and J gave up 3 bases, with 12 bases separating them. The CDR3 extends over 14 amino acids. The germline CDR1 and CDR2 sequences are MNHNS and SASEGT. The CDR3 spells CASSDQARNYEQYF. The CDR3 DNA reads TGTGCCAGCAGTGATCAGGCTCGTAACTACGAGCAGTACTTC.

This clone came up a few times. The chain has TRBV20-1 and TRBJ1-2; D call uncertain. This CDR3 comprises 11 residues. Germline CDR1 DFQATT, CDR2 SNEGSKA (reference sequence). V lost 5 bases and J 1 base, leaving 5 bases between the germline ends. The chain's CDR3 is CSAYNNYGYTF. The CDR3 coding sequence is TGCAGTGCTTACAATAACTATGGCTACACCTTC.

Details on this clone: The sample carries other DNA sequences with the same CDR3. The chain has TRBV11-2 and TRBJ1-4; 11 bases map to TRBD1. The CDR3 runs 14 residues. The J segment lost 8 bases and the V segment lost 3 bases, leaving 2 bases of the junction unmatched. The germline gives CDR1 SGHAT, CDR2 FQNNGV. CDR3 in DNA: TGTGCCAGCAGCTTGGACAGGGGGCGAGAAAAACTGTTTTTT. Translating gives CASSLDRGREKLFF.

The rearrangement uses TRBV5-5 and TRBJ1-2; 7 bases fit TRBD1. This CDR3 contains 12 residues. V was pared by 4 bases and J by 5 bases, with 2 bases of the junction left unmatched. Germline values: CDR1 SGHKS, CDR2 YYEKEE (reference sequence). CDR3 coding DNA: TGTGCCAGCAGCAGGGGACAGTATGGCTACACCTTC. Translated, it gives CASSRGQYGYTF.